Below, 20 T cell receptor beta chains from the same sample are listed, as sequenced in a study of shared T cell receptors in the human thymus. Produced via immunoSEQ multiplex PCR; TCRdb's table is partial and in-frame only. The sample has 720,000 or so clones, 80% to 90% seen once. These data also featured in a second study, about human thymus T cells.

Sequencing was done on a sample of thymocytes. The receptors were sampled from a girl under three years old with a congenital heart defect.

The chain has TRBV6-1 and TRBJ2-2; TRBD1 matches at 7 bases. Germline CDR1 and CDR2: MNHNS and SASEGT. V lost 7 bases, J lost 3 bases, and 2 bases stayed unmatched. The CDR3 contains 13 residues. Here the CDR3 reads CASTGQDTGELFF. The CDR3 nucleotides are TGTGCCAGCACAGGACAGGACACCGGGGAGCTGTTTTTT.

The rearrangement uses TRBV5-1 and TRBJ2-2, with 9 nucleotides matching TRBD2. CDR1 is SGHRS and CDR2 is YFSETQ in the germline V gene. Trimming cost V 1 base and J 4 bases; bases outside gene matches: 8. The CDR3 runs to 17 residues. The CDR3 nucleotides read TGCGCCAGCAGCTTGTCTAGCGGGGAAGAGTGCACCGGGGAGCTGTTTTTT. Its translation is CASSLSSGEECTGELFF.

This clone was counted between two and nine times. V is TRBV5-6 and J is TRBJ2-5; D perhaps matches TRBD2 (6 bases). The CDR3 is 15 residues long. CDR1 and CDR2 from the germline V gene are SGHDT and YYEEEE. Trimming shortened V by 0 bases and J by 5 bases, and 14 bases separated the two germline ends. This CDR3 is CASSLEEGRDETQYF. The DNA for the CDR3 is TGTGCCAGCAGCTTGGAGGAGGGGCGAGACGAGACCCAGTACTTC.

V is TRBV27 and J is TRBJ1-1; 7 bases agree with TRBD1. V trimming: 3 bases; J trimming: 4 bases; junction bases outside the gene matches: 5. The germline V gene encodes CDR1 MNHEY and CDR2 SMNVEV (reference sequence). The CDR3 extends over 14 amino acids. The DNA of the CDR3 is TGTGCCAGCAGTTTCTTCAGGGGGGCCACTGAAGCTTTCTTT. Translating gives CASSFFRGATEAFF.

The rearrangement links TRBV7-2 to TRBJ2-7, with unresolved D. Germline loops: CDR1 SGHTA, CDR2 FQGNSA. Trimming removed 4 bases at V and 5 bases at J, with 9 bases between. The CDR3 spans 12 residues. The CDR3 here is CASSSLFDEQYF. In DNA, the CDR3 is TGTGCCAGCAGCTCCCTCTTTGACGAGCAGTACTTC.

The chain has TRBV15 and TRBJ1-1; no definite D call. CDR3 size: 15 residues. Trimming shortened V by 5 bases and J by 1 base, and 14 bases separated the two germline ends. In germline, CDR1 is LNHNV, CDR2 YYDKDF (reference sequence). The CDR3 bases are TGTGCCACCAGCCGAGCCCCCCGTTCGAACACTGAAGCTTTCTTT. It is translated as CATSRAPRSNTEAFF.

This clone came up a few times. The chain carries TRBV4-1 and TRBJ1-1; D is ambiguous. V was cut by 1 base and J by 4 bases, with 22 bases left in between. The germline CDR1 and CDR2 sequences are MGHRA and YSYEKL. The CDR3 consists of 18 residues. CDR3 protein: CASSQVVKFGEEGTEAFF. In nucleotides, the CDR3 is TGCGCCAGCAGCCAAGTAGTGAAATTCGGGGAAGAGGGCACTGAAGCTTTCTTT.

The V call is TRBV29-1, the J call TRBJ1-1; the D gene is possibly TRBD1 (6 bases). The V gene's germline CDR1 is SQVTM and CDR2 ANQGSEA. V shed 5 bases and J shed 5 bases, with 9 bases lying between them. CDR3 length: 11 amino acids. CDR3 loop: CSVTGRTEAFF. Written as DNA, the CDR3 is TGCAGCGTTACAGGGAGAACTGAAGCTTTCTTT.

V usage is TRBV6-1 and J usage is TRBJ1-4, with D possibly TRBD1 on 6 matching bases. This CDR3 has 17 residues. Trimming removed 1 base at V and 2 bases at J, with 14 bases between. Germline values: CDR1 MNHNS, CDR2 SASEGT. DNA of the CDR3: TGTGCCAGCAGTGAAGGGGGGCGGGGGGATACTAATGAAAAACTGTTTTTT. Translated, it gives CASSEGGRGDTNEKLFF.

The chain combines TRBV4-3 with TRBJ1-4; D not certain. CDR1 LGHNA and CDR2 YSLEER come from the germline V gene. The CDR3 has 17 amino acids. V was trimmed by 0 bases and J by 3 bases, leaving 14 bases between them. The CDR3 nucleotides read TGCGCCAGCAGCCAAGAAGGGCCGCGCGGGGCTAATGAAAAACTGTTTTTT. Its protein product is CASSQEGPRGANEKLFF.

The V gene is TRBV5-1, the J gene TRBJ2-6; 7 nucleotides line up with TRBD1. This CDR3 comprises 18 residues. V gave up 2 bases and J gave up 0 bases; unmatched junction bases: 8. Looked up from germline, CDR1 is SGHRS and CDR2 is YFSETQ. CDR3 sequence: CASSFFGQVRSGANVLTF. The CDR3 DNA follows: TGCGCCAGCAGCTTTTTCGGACAGGTTCGCTCTGGGGCCAACGTCCTGACTTTC.

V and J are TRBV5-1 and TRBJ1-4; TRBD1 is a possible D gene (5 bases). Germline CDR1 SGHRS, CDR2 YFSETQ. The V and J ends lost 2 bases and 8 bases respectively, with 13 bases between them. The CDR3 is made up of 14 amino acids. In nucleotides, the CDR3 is TGCGCCAGCAGCTTAAGGGCAGGGCGGGAAAAACTGTTTTTT. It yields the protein CASSLRAGREKLFF.

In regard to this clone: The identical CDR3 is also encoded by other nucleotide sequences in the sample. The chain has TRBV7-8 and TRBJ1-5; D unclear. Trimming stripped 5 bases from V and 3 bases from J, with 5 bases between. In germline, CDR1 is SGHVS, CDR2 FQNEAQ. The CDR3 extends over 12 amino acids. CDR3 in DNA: TGTGCCAGCAGCCCCCTCAATCAGCCCCAGCATTTT. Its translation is CASSPLNQPQHF.

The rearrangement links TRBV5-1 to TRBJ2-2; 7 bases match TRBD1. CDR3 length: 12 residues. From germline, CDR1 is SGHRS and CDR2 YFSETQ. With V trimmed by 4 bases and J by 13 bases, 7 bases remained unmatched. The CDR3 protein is CASSRDRVGLFF. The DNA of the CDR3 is TGCGCCAGCAGCCGCGACAGGGTGGGGCTGTTTTTT. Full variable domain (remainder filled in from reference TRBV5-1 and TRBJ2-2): KAGVTQTPRYLIKTRGQQVTLSCSPISGHRSVSWYQQTPGQGLQFLFEYFSETQRNKGNFPGRFSGRQFSNSRSEMNVSTLELGDSALYLCASSRDRVGLFFGEGSRLTVL.

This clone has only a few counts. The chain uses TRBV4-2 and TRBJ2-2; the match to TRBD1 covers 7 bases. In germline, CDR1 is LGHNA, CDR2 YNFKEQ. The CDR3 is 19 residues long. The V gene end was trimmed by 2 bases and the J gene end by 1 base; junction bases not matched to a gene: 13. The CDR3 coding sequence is TGTGCCAGCAGCCAAATCCCCAACCCTGGACAGGAGAACACCGGGGAGCTGTTTTTT. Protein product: CASSQIPNPGQENTGELFF.

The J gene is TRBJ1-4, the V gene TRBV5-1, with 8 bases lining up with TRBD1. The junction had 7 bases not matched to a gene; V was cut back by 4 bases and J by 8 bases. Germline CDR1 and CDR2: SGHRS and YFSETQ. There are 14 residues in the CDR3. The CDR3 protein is CASSPPGTGEKLFF. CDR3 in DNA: TGCGCCAGCAGCCCCCCCGGGACAGGAGAAAAACTGTTTTTT. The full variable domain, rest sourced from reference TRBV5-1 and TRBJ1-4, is KAGVTQTPRYLIKTRGQQVTLSCSPISGHRSVSWYQQTPGQGLQFLFEYFSETQRNKGNFPGRFSGRQFSNSRSEMNVSTLELGDSALYLCASSPPGTGEKLFFGSGTQLSVL.

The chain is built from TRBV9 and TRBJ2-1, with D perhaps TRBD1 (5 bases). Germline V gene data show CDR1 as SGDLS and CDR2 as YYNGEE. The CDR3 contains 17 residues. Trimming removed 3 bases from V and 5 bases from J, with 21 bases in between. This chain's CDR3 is CASSARVTGPGHNEQFF. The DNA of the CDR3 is TGTGCCAGCAGCGCTCGGGTTACAGGCCCTGGGCACAATGAGCAGTTCTTC.

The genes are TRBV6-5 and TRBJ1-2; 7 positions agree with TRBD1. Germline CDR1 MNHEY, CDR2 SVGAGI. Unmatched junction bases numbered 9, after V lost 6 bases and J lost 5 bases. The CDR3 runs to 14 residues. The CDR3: CASSKDRDLYGYTF. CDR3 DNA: TGTGCCAGCAGCAAAGACAGGGACCTATATGGCTACACCTTC.

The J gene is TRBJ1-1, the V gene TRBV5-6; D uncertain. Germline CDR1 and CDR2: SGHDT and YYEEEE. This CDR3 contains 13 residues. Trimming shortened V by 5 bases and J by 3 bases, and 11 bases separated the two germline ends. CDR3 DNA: TGTGCCAGCAGATCTGAGATGGACACTGAAGCTTTCTTT. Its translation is CASRSEMDTEAFF. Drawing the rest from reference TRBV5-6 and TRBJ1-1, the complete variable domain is DAGVTQSPTHLIKTRGQQVTLRCSPKSGHDTVSWYQQALGQGPQFIFQYYEEEERQRGNFPDRFSGHQFPNYSSELNVNALLLGDSALYLCASRSEMDTEAFFGQGTRLTVV.

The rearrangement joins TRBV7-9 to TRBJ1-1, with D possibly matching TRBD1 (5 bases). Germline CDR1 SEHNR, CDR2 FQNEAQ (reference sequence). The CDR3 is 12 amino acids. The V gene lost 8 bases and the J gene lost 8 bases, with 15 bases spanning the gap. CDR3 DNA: TGTGCCAGCGGCGACAGCAAGGGCGAAGCTTTCTTT. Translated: CASGDSKGEAFF.